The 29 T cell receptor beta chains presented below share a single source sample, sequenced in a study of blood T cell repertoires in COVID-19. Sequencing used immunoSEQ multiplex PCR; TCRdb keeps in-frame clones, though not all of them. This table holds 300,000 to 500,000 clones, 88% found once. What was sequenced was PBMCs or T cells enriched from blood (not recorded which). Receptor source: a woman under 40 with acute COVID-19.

CDR3 nucleotides: TGCGCCAGCAGCCAGGCGAGCGTCGGGATCAGCTCCTACGAGCAGTACTTC. This gives the protein CASSQASVGISSYEQYF. This chain links TRBV4-3 with TRBJ2-7; D is possibly TRBD2 (5 bases). V was trimmed by 3 bases and J by 0 bases, leaving 18 bases between them. Germline V gives CDR1 LGHNA, CDR2 YSLEER. This CDR3 has 17 amino acids.

The CDR3 spells CASSHHDGWEGGYTF. The DNA of the CDR3 is TGTGCCAGCAGTCATCACGACGGGTGGGAGGGTGGCTACACCTTC. The V gene is TRBV6-5, the J gene TRBJ1-2; no clear D gene. Trimming removed 5 bases from V and 7 bases from J, with 20 bases in between. Germline V gives CDR1 MNHEY, CDR2 SVGAGI. The CDR3 is made up of 15 amino acids.

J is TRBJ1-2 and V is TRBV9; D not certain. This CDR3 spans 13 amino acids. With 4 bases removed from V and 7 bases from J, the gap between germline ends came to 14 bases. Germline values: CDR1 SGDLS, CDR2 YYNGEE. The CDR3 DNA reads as TGTGCCAGCAGCCCCGGACTGTACGGTGGCTACACCTTC. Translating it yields CASSPGLYGGYTF. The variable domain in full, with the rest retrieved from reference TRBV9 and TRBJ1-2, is DSGVTQTPKHLITATGQRVTLRCSPRSGDLSVYWYQQSLDQGLQFLIQYYNGEERAKGNILERFSAQQFPDLHSELNLSSLELGDSALYFCASSPGLYGGYTFGSGTRLTVV.

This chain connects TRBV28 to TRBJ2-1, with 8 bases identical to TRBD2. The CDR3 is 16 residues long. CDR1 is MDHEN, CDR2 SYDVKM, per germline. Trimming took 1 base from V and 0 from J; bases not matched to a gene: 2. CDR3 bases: TGTGCCAGCAGTTTATCCAGCGGGGGCTCCTACAATGAGCAGTTCTTC. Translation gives CASSLSSGGSYNEQFF.

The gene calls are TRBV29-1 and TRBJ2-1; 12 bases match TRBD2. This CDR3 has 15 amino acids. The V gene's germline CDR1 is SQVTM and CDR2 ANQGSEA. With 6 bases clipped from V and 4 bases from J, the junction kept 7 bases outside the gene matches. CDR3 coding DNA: TGCAGCGTGTCTAGCGGGGGGGCGATATACAATGAGCAGTTCTTC. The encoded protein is CSVSSGGAIYNEQFF.

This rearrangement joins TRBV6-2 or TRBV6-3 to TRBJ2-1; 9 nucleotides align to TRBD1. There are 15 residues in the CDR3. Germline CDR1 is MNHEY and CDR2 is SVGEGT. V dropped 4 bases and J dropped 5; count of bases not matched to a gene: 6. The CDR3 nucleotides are TGTGCCAGCAGTTCCCCGGGACAGGGAGACAATGAGCAGTTCTTC. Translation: CASSSPGQGDNEQFF.

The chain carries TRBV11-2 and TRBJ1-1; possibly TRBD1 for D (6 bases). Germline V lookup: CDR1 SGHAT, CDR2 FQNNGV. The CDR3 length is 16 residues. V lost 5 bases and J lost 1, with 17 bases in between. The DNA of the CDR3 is TGTGCCAGCAGCCCATTCCAGGACAGTAAGAACACTGAAGCTTTCTTT. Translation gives CASSPFQDSKNTEAFF.

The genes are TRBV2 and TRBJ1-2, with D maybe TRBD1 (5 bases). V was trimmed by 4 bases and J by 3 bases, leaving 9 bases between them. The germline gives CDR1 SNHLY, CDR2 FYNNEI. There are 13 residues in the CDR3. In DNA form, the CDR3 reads TGTGCCAGCAGTGCGGACAACGACTATGGCTACACCTTC. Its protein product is CASSADNDYGYTF.

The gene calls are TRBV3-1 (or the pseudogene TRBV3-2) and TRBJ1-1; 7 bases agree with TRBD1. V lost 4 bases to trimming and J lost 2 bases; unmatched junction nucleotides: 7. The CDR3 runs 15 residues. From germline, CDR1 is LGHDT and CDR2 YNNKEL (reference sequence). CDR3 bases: TGTGCCAGCAGCCGCCACAGGGGACCAAACACTGAAGCTTTCTTT. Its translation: CASSRHRGPNTEAFF.

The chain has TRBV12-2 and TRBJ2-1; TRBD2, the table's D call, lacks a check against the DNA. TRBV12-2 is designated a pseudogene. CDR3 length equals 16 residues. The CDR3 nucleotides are TGTGCAAGTCGCCGGCTAATGGCGGGGGGGCCCGATGAGCAGTTCTTC. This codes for CASRRLMAGGPDEQFF.

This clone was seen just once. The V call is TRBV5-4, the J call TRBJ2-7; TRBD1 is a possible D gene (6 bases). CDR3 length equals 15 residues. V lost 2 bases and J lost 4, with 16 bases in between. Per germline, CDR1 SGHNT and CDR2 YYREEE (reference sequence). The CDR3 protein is CASSFEQGTFYEQYF. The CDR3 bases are TGTGCCAGCAGCTTTGAACAGGGTACATTTTACGAGCAGTACTTC.

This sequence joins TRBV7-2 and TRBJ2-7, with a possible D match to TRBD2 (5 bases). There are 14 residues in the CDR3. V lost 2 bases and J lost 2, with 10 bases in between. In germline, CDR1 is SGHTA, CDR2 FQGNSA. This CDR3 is CASSLTRVAYEQYF. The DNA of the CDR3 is TGTGCCAGCAGCTTAACTAGAGTTGCCTACGAGCAGTACTTC. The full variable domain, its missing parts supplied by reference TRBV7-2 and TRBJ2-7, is GAGVSQSPSNKVTEKGKDVELRCDPISGHTALYWYRQSLGQGLEFLIYFQGNSAPDKSGLPSDRFSAERTGGSVSTLTIQRTQQEDSAVYLCASSLTRVAYEQYFGPGTRLTVT.

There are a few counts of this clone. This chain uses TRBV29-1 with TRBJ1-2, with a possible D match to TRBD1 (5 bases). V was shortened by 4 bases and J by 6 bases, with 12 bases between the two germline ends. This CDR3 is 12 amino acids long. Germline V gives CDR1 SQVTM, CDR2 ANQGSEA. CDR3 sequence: CSVAQGGDGYTF. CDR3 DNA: TGCAGCGTTGCCCAGGGAGGGGATGGCTACACCTTC.

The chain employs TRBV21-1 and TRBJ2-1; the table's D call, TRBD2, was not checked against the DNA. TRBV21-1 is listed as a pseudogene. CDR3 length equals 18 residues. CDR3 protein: CASSEWGNSGGLGNEQFF. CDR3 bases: TGTGCCAGCAGCGAGTGGGGGAATAGCGGGGGCCTGGGCAATGAGCAGTTCTTC.

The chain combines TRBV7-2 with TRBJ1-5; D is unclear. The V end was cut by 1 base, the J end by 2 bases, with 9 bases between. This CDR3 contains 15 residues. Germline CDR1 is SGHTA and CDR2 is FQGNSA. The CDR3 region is CASSLVTGGNQPQHF. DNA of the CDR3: TGTGCCAGCAGCTTAGTGACGGGTGGCAATCAGCCCCAGCATTTT. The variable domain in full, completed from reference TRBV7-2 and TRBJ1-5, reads GAGVSQSPSNKVTEKGKDVELRCDPISGHTALYWYRQSLGQGLEFLIYFQGNSAPDKSGLPSDRFSAERTGGSVSTLTIQRTQQEDSAVYLCASSLVTGGNQPQHFGDGTRLSIL.

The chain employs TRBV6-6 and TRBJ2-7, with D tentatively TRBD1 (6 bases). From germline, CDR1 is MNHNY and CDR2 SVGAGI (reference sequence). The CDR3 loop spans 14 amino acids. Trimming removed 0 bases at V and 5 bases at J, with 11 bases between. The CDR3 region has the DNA TGTGCCAGCAGTTACTCTATATCAGGGGACGAGCAGTACTTC. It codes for CASSYSISGDEQYF.

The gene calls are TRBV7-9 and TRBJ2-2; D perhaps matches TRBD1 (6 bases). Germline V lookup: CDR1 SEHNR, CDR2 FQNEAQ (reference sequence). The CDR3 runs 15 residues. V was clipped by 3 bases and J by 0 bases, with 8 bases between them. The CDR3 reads CASSLGQTNTGELFF. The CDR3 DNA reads TGTGCCAGCAGCTTGGGACAAACGAACACCGGGGAGCTGTTTTTT.

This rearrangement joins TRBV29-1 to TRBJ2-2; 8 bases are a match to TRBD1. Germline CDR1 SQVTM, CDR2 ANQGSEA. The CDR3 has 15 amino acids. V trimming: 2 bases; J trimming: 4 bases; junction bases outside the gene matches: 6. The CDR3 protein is CSVEKTGVATGELFF. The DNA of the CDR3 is TGCAGCGTTGAAAAGACAGGGGTGGCCACCGGGGAGCTGTTTTTT.

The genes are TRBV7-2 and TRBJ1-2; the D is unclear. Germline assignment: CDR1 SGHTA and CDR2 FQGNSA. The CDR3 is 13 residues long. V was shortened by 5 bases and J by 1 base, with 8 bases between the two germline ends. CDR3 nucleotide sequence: TGTGCCAGCAGCCCGACACGTAACTATGGCTACACCTTC. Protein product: CASSPTRNYGYTF.

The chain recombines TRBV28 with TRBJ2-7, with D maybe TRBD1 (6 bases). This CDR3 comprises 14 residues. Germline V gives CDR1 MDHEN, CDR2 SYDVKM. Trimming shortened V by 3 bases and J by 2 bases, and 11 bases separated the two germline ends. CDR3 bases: TGTGCCAGCAGTTTTATAGGACAGACCTACGAGCAGTACTTC. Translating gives CASSFIGQTYEQYF.

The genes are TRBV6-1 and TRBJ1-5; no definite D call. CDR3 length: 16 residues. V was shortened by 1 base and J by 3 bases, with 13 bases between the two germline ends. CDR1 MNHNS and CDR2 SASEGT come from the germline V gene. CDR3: CASSEGGGPINQPQHF. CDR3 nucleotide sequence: TGTGCCAGCAGTGAAGGCGGCGGGCCTATCAATCAGCCCCAGCATTTT.

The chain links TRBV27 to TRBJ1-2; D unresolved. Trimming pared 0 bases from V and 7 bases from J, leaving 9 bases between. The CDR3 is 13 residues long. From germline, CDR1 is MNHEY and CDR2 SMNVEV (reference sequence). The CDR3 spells CASSLSRLGGYTF. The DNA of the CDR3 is TGTGCCAGCAGTTTATCGAGACTTGGTGGCTACACCTTC.

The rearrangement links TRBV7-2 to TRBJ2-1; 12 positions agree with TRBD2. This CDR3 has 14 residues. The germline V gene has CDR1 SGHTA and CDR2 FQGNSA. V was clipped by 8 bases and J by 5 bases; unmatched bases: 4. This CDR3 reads CASGTSGGNNEQFF. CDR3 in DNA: TGTGCCAGCGGAACTAGCGGGGGGAACAATGAGCAGTTCTTC. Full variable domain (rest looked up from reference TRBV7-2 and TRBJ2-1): GAGVSQSPSNKVTEKGKDVELRCDPISGHTALYWYRQSLGQGLEFLIYFQGNSAPDKSGLPSDRFSAERTGGSVSTLTIQRTQQEDSAVYLCASGTSGGNNEQFFGPGTRLTVL.

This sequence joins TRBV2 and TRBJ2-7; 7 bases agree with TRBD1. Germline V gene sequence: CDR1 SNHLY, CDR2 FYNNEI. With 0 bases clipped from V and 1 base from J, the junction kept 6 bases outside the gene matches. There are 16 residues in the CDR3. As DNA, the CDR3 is TGTGCCAGCAGTGAAGCGGCCGGGACAGCATCCTACGAGCAGTACTTC. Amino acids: CASSEAAGTASYEQYF.

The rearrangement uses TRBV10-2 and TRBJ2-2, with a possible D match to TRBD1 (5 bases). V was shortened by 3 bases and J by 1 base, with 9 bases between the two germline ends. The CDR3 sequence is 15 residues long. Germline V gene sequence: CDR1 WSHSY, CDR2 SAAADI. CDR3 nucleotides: TGCGCCAGCAGTGAATGGCAGGGGAACACCGGGGAGCTGTTTTTT. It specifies CASSEWQGNTGELFF.

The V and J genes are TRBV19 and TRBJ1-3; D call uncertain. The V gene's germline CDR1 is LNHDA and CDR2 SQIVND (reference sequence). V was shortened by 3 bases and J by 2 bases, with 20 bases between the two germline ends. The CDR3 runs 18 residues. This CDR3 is CASSMGGGAGRTGNTIYF. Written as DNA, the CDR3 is TGTGCCAGTAGTATGGGAGGAGGAGCAGGACGGACTGGAAACACCATATATTTT. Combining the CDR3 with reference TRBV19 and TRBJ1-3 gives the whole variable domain DGGITQSPKYLFRKEGQNVTLSCEQNLNHDAMYWYRQDPGQGLRLIYYSQIVNDFQKGDIAEGYSVSREKKESFPLTVTSAQKNPTAFYLCASSMGGGAGRTGNTIYFGEGSWLTVV.

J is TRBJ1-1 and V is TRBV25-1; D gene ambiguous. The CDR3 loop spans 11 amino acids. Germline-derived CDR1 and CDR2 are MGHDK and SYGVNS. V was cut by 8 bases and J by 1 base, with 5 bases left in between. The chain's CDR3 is CASQKNTEAFF. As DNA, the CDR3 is TGTGCCAGCCAAAAGAACACTGAAGCTTTCTTT.

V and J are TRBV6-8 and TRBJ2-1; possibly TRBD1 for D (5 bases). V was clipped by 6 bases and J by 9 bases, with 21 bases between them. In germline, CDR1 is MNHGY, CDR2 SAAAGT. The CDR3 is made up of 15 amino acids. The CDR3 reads CASRKSSQGVSEQFF. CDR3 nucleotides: TGTGCCAGCAGAAAGAGTTCGCAGGGTGTGTCTGAGCAGTTCTTC.

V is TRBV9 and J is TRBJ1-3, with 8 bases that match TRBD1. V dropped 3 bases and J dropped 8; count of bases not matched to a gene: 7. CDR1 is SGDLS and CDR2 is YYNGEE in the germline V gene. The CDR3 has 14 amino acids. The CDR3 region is CASSAGGFGDTIYF. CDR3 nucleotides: TGTGCCAGCAGCGCAGGGGGCTTCGGAGACACCATATATTTT.